These T cell receptor beta chains were read from a single sample in a study of cytomegalovirus exposure and HLA in healthy donors. The assay was immunoSEQ multiplex PCR, and TCRdb's table has in-frame clones only and misses some. The sample lists 200,000 or so clones, roughly 80% occurring once. The sample consisted of PBMCs. The receptors derive from a male donor in good health and CMV-seropositive. Both conserved end residues are part of each CDR3. The D gene is left open where the match is weak. Clone size is not always given. Where it is, it says once, few, many or a class for expanded clones.

J gene | clone size | D gene | V gene | CDR3 protein | CDR3 DNA
TRBJ2-3 | few | TRBD2 | TRBV6-7 | CASSTVAGGFTDTQYF | TGTGCCAGCAGCACGGTAGCGGGAGGCTTCACAGATACGCAGTATTTT
TRBJ2-2 | once | - | TRBV11-3 | CASSLAGTGELFF | TGTGCCAGCAGCTTAGCGGGGACCGGGGAGCTGTTTTTT
TRBJ2-3 | few | - | TRBV5-1 | CASSLPGSGTDTQYF | TGCGCCAGCAGCTTGCCGGGTAGCGGCACAGATACGCAGTATTTT
TRBJ2-5 | - | - | TRBV9 | CASSVAWATSVETQYF | TGTGCCAGCAGCGTAGCTTGGGCAACCTCTGTGGAGACCCAGTACTTC
TRBJ2-2 | - | TRBD2 | TRBV7-2 | CASSPTPGTSGRTGELFF | TGTGCCAGCAGCCCTACCCCTGGGACTAGCGGGAGGACCGGGGAGCTGTTTTTT
TRBJ2-3 | - | TRBD2 | TRBV27 | CASGASGSTDTQYF | TGTGCCAGCGGGGCTAGCGGGAGCACAGATACGCAGTATTTT
TRBJ2-3 | - | - | TRBV25-1 | CASSGGFRSTDTQYF | TGTGCCTCCTCGGGGGGCTTCCGAAGCACAGATACGCAGTATTTT
TRBJ1-5 | - | - | TRBV27 | CASSAQTGFSNQPQHF | TGTGCCAGCAGTGCCCAGACAGGATTTAGCAATCAGCCCCAGCATTTT
TRBJ1-5 | - | - | TRBV9 | CDLDNQPQHF | TGTGATTTAGACAATCAGCCCCAGCATTTT
TRBJ2-7 | - | TRBD2 | TRBV6-1 | CASSVTGGAYEQYF | TGTGCCAGCAGTGTAACGGGGGGGGCATACGAGCAGTACTTC
TRBJ1-2 | - | - | TRBV7-9 | CASSVGPNYTF | TGTGCCAGCAGTGTGGGCCCTAACTACACCTTC
TRBJ2-5 | - | TRBD2 | TRBV9 | CASSVGPSGGETQYF | TGTGCCAGCAGCGTAGGGCCGAGCGGGGGTGAGACCCAGTACTTC
TRBJ1-4 | - | - | TRBV6-5 | CASSYGQINEKLFF | TGTGCCAGCAGTTACGGGCAAATTAATGAAAAACTGTTTTTT
TRBJ2-3 | few | - | TRBV10-3 | CAINFGGGTDTQYF | TGTGCCATCAACTTCGGGGGTGGAACAGATACGCAGTATTTT